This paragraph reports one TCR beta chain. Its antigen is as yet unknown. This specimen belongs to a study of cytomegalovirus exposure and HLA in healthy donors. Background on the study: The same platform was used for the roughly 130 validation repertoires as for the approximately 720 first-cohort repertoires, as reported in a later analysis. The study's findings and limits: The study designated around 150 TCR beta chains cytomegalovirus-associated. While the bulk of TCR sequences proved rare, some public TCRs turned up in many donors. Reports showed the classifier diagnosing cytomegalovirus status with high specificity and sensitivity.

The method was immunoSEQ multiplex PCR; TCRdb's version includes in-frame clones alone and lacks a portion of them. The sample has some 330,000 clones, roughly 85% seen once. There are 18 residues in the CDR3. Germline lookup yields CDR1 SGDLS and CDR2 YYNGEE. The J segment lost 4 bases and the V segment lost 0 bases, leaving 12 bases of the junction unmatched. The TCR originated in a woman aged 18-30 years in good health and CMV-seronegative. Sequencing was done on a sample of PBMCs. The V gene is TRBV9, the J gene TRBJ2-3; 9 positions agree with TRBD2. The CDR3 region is CASSVASSGRTSADTQYF. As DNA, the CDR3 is TGTGCCAGCAGCGTAGCAAGTAGCGGGAGAACGTCGGCAGATACGCAGTATTTT.